This TCR delta chain was sequenced in a study of γδ T cells in repeated Plasmodium falciparum infection. Study summary: Malian children with intense seasonal malaria exposure were compared with matched Australian children. Malian samples came from no-transmission periods or across acute febrile malaria episodes. Overall study results and limits: Many TCRgamma sequences overlapped between individuals in stable Vgamma9/Vdelta2+ repertoires.

This clone has a count of ten or more. Its antigen remains unknown. Gammadelta T cells were flow-sorted from PBMC into Vgamma9/Vdelta2+ and Vdelta2-negative populations for bulk analysis. TCRdb re-analyzed the multiplex PCR reads via CATT. Among roughly 48,000 delta-chain clones listed, around 1.6% were seen once. V was cut by 2 bases and J by 3 bases, with 16 bases left in between. Germline V gene sequence: CDR1 TSWWSYY, CDR2 QGS. This CDR3 spans 16 amino acids. The J gene is TRDJ1, the V gene TRDV1, with TRDD3 as a possible D gene (6 bases). Source material: gamma-delta T cells from blood. This TCR derives from a pool of human donors (malaria-infected and uninfected, not separated). The CDR3 region is CALGEVPLGLADKLIF. DNA for the CDR3: TGTGCTCTTGGGGAAGTTCCCCTGGGGCTCGCCGATAAACTCATCTTT.